A single sample is the source of the 13 T cell receptor beta chains below, sequenced in a study of T cell responses to AZD1222 COVID-19 vaccine. Profiling relied on immunoSEQ multiplex PCR, and the TCRdb table lists in-frame clones only, not all of them. The sample yields 95,000 to 100,000 clones, approximately 91% seen once. The specimen comprised peripheral blood, sampled 28 days after the second AZD1222 dose. These receptors came from an adult who received the AZD1222 COVID-19 vaccine.

The chain couples TRBV2 to TRBJ2-7; D tentatively reads TRBD1 or TRBD2 (5 bases each). This CDR3 comprises 14 residues. Trimming shortened V by 4 bases and J by 0 bases, and 10 bases separated the two germline ends. Germline V gene sequence: CDR1 SNHLY, CDR2 FYNNEI. CDR3 DNA: TGTGCCAGCAGTGCGGGACCCAGCTCCTACGAGCAGTACTTC. It encodes CASSAGPSSYEQYF.

This rearrangement joins TRBV5-4 to TRBJ2-3; D perhaps matches TRBD2 (5 bases). Germline V gene lookup returns CDR1 SGHNT and CDR2 YYREEE (reference sequence). The ends were cut back, 2 bases at V and 4 bases at J, with 11 bases in the middle. This CDR3 contains 14 residues. DNA of the CDR3: TGTGCCAGCAGCTTCGGACTTCCGGCAGATACGCAGTATTTT. Protein product: CASSFGLPADTQYF.

This rearrangement joins TRBV28 to TRBJ1-4; no clear D. Germline V lookup: CDR1 MDHEN, CDR2 SYDVKM. The CDR3 covers 16 residues. Trimming removed 2 bases from V and 0 bases from J, with 10 bases in between. The CDR3 is CASSLPGSTTNEKLFF. In nucleotides, the CDR3 is TGTGCCAGCAGTTTACCCGGCAGCACAACTAATGAAAAACTGTTTTTT.

The chain is built from TRBV10-3 and TRBJ2-3; the D gene is possibly TRBD2 (7 bases). The CDR3 runs 15 residues. Trimming left V 2 bases short and J 5 bases short, with 14 bases between. Looked up from germline, CDR1 is ENHRY and CDR2 is SYGVKD. CDR3 loop: CAISEGREGQDTQYF. CDR3 sequence (DNA): TGTGCCATCAGTGAGGGGAGGGAGGGACAAGATACGCAGTATTTT.

V and J are TRBV7-9 and TRBJ2-4; 7 bases match TRBD2. The ends lost 3 bases at V and 9 bases at J; junction bases unmatched: 5. CDR1 is SEHNR and CDR2 is FQNEAQ in the germline V gene (reference sequence). The CDR3 runs 13 residues. CDR3 bases: TGTGCCAGCAGCTTCGCGGGAGTGAGCATTCAGTACTTC. Its protein product is CASSFAGVSIQYF.

The CDR3 loop is CASSSLSRPGGEAFF. Here the CDR3 DNA reads TGCGCCAGCAGCTCCTTATCCAGGCCGGGTGGTGAAGCTTTCTTT. This chain uses TRBV5-1 with TRBJ1-1; unclear D gene. This CDR3 spans 15 amino acids. Germline V gives CDR1 SGHRS, CDR2 YFSETQ. V was trimmed by 3 bases and J by 7 bases, leaving 19 bases between them. Combining the CDR3 with reference TRBV5-1 and TRBJ1-1 gives the whole variable domain KAGVTQTPRYLIKTRGQQVTLSCSPISGHRSVSWYQQTPGQGLQFLFEYFSETQRNKGNFPGRFSGRQFSNSRSEMNVSTLELGDSALYLCASSSLSRPGGEAFFGQGTRLTVV.

This clone occurred once. The CDR3 coding sequence is TGTGCCAGTAGTATGGGCCGGGACCCTCCTAGGAATGAGCAGTTCTTC. This translates into CASSMGRDPPRNEQFF. The V call is TRBV19, the J call TRBJ2-1; D may match TRBD1 or TRBD2 (5 bases each). The CDR3 loop spans 16 amino acids. CDR1 is LNHDA, CDR2 SQIVND, per germline (reference sequence). V lost 3 bases, J lost 7 bases, and 19 bases lay in between.

In this sample, this clone turned up once. V and J are TRBV6-2 or TRBV6-3 and TRBJ2-7, with 8 positions matching TRBD1. This CDR3 has 15 residues. The V segment lost 2 bases and the J segment 4 bases; nucleotides outside the gene matches: 7. Germline loops: CDR1 MNHEY, CDR2 SVGEGT. The CDR3 sequence: CASSYIWTGNYEQYF. The CDR3 bases are TGTGCCAGCAGTTACATCTGGACAGGGAATTACGAGCAGTACTTC.

This sequence joins TRBV19 and TRBJ2-7, with D possibly being TRBD1 (6 bases). The CDR3 is made up of 16 amino acids. Trimming took 6 bases from V and 2 from J, leaving 20 bases between them. Germline V gene data show CDR1 as LNHDA and CDR2 as SQIVND (reference sequence). The CDR3 region is CASSLGSGTNPYEQYF. CDR3 sequence (DNA): TGTGCCAGTAGCCTGGGGTCCGGGACAAATCCCTACGAGCAGTACTTC.

The V and J genes are TRBV5-4 and TRBJ1-3; D not certain. V was pared by 4 bases and J by 2 bases, with 13 bases between. This CDR3 has 15 residues. The germline gives CDR1 SGHNT, CDR2 YYREEE (reference sequence). The CDR3 bases are TGTGCCAGCAGCCGTAAAGGCGAGGCTGGAAACACCATATATTTT. Translating gives CASSRKGEAGNTIYF.

This rearrangement joins TRBV2 to TRBJ2-1, with unresolved D. This CDR3 contains 12 residues. V was shortened by 6 bases and J by 6 bases, with 9 bases between the two germline ends. Looked up from germline, CDR1 is SNHLY and CDR2 is FYNNEI. CDR3 loop: CASRIERNEQFF. DNA of the CDR3: TGTGCCAGCAGGATAGAGCGCAATGAGCAGTTCTTC.

V is TRBV11-2 and J is TRBJ2-7, with 10 bases fitting TRBD2. Per germline, CDR1 SGHAT and CDR2 FQNNGV. Trimming took 0 bases from V and 4 from J; bases not matched to a gene: 3. The CDR3 totals 15 residues. The CDR3 DNA reads TGTGCCAGCAGCTTAGACCTAGCGGGAGTTTACGAGCAGTACTTC. It encodes CASSLDLAGVYEQYF. The full variable domain, completed using reference TRBV11-2 and TRBJ2-7, is EAGVAQSPRYKIIEKRQSVAFWCNPISGHATLYWYQQILGQGPKLLIQFQNNGVVDDSQLPKDRFSAERLKGVDSTLKIQPAKLEDSAVYLCASSLDLAGVYEQYFGPGTRLTVT.

The CDR3 loop is CASSLGGVSGRLSGELFF. In DNA form, the CDR3 reads TGTGCCAGCAGCTTAGGGGGTGTGTCCGGAAGACTATCCGGGGAGCTGTTTTTT. The V call is TRBV7-9, the J call TRBJ2-2, with D tentatively TRBD2 (5 bases). V dropped 1 base and J dropped 6 bases, with 21 bases sitting between them. The CDR3 runs 18 residues. Germline values: CDR1 SEHNR, CDR2 FQNEAQ (reference sequence).